The entry that follows covers one T cell receptor (beta chain) sequence. Other DNA sequences in the sample encode the same CDR3. Repertoires were generated with immunoSEQ multiplex PCR, while TCRdb's copy carries only in-frame clones and drops some. The sample gives approximately 220,000 clones, roughly 89% of which show up once; approximately 2.8% is in the top ten. The source of the sample is a study of blood T cell repertoires in COVID-19. Study at large: Sources were T cells, B-cell-depleted T cells, or PBMCs; the material itself was cDNA or gDNA.

The CDR3 extends over 12 amino acids. Trimming removed 0 bases from V and 8 bases from J, with 7 bases in between. The germline V gene encodes CDR1 SGHAT and CDR2 FQNNGV. The source is a woman aged 25 to 39 with acute COVID-19. The source material was PBMCs or T cells enriched from blood (not recorded which). This chain joins TRBV11-2 and TRBJ1-1; D is unresolved. CDR3 DNA sequence: TGTGCCAGCAGCTTAGATCGGGGAGAAGCTTTCTTT. It specifies CASSLDRGEAFF.